Below are 32 T cell receptor beta chains sequenced from a single sample in a study of T-cell reconstitution after alpha-beta-depleted transplantation in children. This sample's TCRbeta library carried unique molecular identifier barcodes. MiXCR was run by TCRdb on the PCR reads, yielding one entry per CDR3 protein. The profile shows hundreds of thousands of distinct CDR3 sequences, over 9% of them singletons. Sequencing was performed on PBMCs, taken before TCRalphabeta/CD19-depleted stem cell transplant. These receptors all stem from a boy under two years old with acute myeloid leukemia, due to receive a stem cell transplant.

This clonotype showed up many times. This sequence joins TRBV25-1 and TRBJ2-3; the match to TRBD2 covers 7 bases. J lost 2 bases, V lost 0 bases, and 8 bases had no gene match. Germline V gives CDR1 MGHDK, CDR2 SYGVNS. The CDR3 covers 17 residues. The DNA of the CDR3 is TGTGCCAGCAGTGAATATCGAGCTAGCGGAGACACAGATACGCAGTATTTT. Translated, it gives CASSEYRASGDTDTQYF.

This clonotype was observed many times. The chain is built from TRBV29-1 and TRBJ2-1; perhaps TRBD1 as D (5 bases). The CDR3 has 17 residues. CDR1 is SQVTM and CDR2 is ANQGSEA in the germline V gene. The ends were cut back, 0 bases at V and 9 bases at J, with 24 bases in the middle. The CDR3 nucleotides are TGCAGCGTTGAAGATGATGGGGTCCTAATAGGGGTGGGTGAGCAGTTCTTC. It translates to CSVEDDGVLIGVGEQFF.

This clonotype came up many times. The chain employs TRBV5-5 and TRBJ2-3; 11 bases map to TRBD2. V shed 0 bases, J shed 4 bases, and the junction held 10 bases outside the gene matches. Germline V gene sequence: CDR1 SGHKS, CDR2 YYEKEE (reference sequence). The CDR3 runs to 18 residues. Here the CDR3 reads CASSLGGYTSGGSDTQYF. CDR3 bases: TGTGCCAGCAGCTTGGGCGGATATACTAGCGGGGGATCAGATACGCAGTATTTT.

This clonotype was detected many times. The chain joins TRBV2 to TRBJ2-7; D is unclear. V was pared by 6 bases and J by 2 bases, with 11 bases between. Germline CDR1 is SNHLY and CDR2 is FYNNEI. This CDR3 is built from 13 residues. DNA of the CDR3: TGTGCCAGCAGGCGGACGCCGGCCTACGAGCAGTACTTC. Its protein product is CASRRTPAYEQYF.

This chain connects TRBV18 to TRBJ2-7; 10 bases map to TRBD2. Per the germline V gene, CDR1 is KGHSH and CDR2 is LQKENI. The junction had 4 bases not matched to a gene; V was cut back by 2 bases and J by 3 bases. CDR3 length: 15 amino acids. The CDR3 is CASSPSGLADYEQYF. The CDR3 coding sequence is TGTGCCAGCTCACCATCAGGACTAGCGGACTACGAGCAGTACTTC. Filled out from reference TRBV18 and TRBJ2-7, the complete variable domain reads NAGVMQNPRHLVRRRGQEARLRCSPMKGHSHVYWYRQLPEEGLKFMVYLQKENIIDESGMPKERFSAEFPKEGPSILRIQQVVRGDSAAYFCASSPSGLADYEQYFGPGTRLTVT.

The J gene is TRBJ1-6, the V gene TRBV7-2, with TRBD1 matching 9 bases. The V and J ends lost 3 bases and 5 bases, in that order; junction bases with no gene match: 5. CDR1 is SGHTA, CDR2 FQGNSA, per germline. CDR3 length: 16 residues. The CDR3 loop reads CASSFRRTGDNSPLHF. The CDR3 nucleotides read TGTGCCAGCAGCTTCCGGCGGACAGGGGATAATTCACCCCTCCACTTT.

This clonotype was counted at least ten times. The V call is TRBV20-1, the J call TRBJ2-5; TRBD2 matches at 10 bases. V was pared by 0 bases and J by 2 bases, with 6 bases of the junction left unmatched. The CDR3 runs to 16 residues. Germline V CDR1 and CDR2: DFQATT, SNEGSKA (reference sequence). The CDR3 nucleotides are TGCAGTGCTAGAGAGATGGGACTAGCGATACAAGAGACCCAGTACTTC. This sequence encodes CSAREMGLAIQETQYF.

This clonotype was detected ten times or more. The genes are TRBV5-1 and TRBJ2-7, with D unclear. The CDR3 is 14 residues long. The germline V gene has CDR1 SGHRS and CDR2 YFSETQ. V was shortened by 0 bases and J by 0 bases, with 7 bases between the two germline ends. The CDR3 bases are TGCGCCAGCAGCTTGGTAGGCCGCTCCTACGAGCAGTACTTC. It codes for CASSLVGRSYEQYF.

About this clonotype itself: This may arise from a read error, as a much more abundant clone is one base away. The chain links TRBV5-5 to TRBJ2-3, with TRBD2 identical over 7 bases. There are 17 residues in the CDR3. Germline CDR1 is SGHKS and CDR2 is YYEKEE (reference sequence). V dropped 4 bases and J dropped 4; count of bases not matched to a gene: 15. The CDR3 here is CASSPIQGSGRPDTQYF. The CDR3 coding sequence is TGTGCCAGCAGCCCCATCCAGGGTAGCGGGCGTCCAGATACGCAGTATTTT.

With regard to this clonotype: A clone one base away is much larger, so this may be a read error. This chain joins TRBV4-2 and TRBJ2-7, with 10 bases that match TRBD2. Losses at the gene ends were 5 bases for V and 6 bases for J; bases not matched to a gene: 16. The CDR3 has 17 amino acids. Germline loops: CDR1 LGHNA, CDR2 YNFKEQ. CDR3 nucleotides: TGTGCCAGCAGCTATCCCCATAGCGGGGGGAATCCCTCCGAGCAGTACGTC. Translating gives CASSYPHSGGNPSEQYV.

Many counts were recorded for this clonotype. The chain has TRBV7-3 and TRBJ2-1; a possible D gene is TRBD1 (5 bases). Germline V gene data show CDR1 as SGHTA and CDR2 as FQGTGA. Trimming pared 3 bases from V and 10 bases from J, leaving 16 bases between. The CDR3 runs to 14 residues. CDR3 coding DNA: TGTGCCAGCAGCTTTAAAGGTAACAGGTACGAGCAGTTCTTC. Amino acids: CASSFKGNRYEQFF.

This clonotype came up many times. CDR3 nucleotides: TGCAGCGCCGGGACTAGCGGGAGCGTTGAGCAGTTCTTC. Translated, it gives CSAGTSGSVEQFF. The V gene is TRBV29-1, the J gene TRBJ2-1, with 14 bases that match TRBD2. Germline V gene data show CDR1 as SQVTM and CDR2 as ANQGSEA. The CDR3 spans 13 residues. With V trimmed by 7 bases and J by 9 bases, 5 bases remained unmatched.

This clonotype was observed many times. The rearrangement joins TRBV29-1 to TRBJ1-1, with D maybe TRBD1 (6 bases). This CDR3 comprises 13 residues. The ends were cut back, 6 bases at V and 0 bases at J, with 11 bases in the middle. Germline-derived CDR1 and CDR2 are SQVTM and ANQGSEA. In nucleotides, the CDR3 is TGCAGCGTCCGGGGACATATGAACACTGAAGCTTTCTTT. Translating it yields CSVRGHMNTEAFF.

This clonotype was seen many times. The CDR3 DNA reads as TGTGCCAGCAGTTACCGACAGGGCCGGAACTATGGCTACACCTTC. Residues: CASSYRQGRNYGYTF. The chain has TRBV6-5 and TRBJ1-2, with 7 bases lining up with TRBD1. Germline V gene lookup returns CDR1 MNHEY and CDR2 SVGAGI. CDR3 length: 15 amino acids. V shed 2 bases, J shed 2 bases, and the junction held 5 bases outside the gene matches.

This clonotype was seen at least ten times. For the CDR3, the DNA is TGTGCCAGCTCTACCGGGACCTACTATGGCTACACCTTC. Its protein is CASSTGTYYGYTF. The chain employs TRBV18 and TRBJ1-2, with D possibly being TRBD1 (5 bases). The V gene's germline CDR1 is KGHSH and CDR2 LQKENI. Trimming took off 6 bases at V and 3 bases at J, with 11 bases between the two ends. The CDR3 covers 13 residues.

This clonotype was seen at least ten times. The CDR3 loop is CASSRGSYNEQFF. The CDR3, as DNA: TGTGCCAGCAGCAGGGGATCCTACAATGAGCAGTTCTTC. The chain carries TRBV12-3 or TRBV12-4 and TRBJ2-1, with D perhaps TRBD1 (6 bases). Between the trimmed V and J ends, which lost 6 bases and 1 base, there was a span of 7 bases. The CDR3 is 13 amino acids.

The chain carries TRBV19 and TRBJ2-2, with a weak D call TRBD1 (5 bases). V was trimmed by 3 bases and J by 1 base, leaving 9 bases between them. Germline V CDR1 and CDR2: LNHDA, SQIVND (reference sequence). The CDR3 runs 15 residues. CDR3 nucleotides: TGTGCCAGTAGTATGTCCGGACAGAACACCGGGGAGCTGTTTTTT. Translated: CASSMSGQNTGELFF.

This sequence joins TRBV18 and TRBJ2-1; D perhaps matches TRBD2 (5 bases). CDR1 and CDR2 (germline): KGHSH, LQKENI. This CDR3 has 14 residues. The V end was cut by 2 bases, the J end by 7 bases, with 12 bases between. CDR3 residues: CASSPGRSGNEQFF. The CDR3, as DNA: TGTGCCAGCTCACCAGGGAGAAGTGGAAATGAGCAGTTCTTC.

This clonotype was counted at least ten times. This chain connects TRBV25-1 to TRBJ2-7; possible D gene TRBD1, 6 bases. Germline lookup yields CDR1 MGHDK and CDR2 SYGVNS. The V and J ends lost 6 bases and 3 bases respectively, with 21 bases between them. The CDR3 contains 16 residues. The CDR3 sequence: CASSPTPGTPFYEQYF. The CDR3 DNA is TGTGCCAGCAGCCCCACCCCCGGGACACCGTTCTACGAGCAGTACTTC.

In this sample, this clonotype turned up many times. V usage is TRBV12-3 or TRBV12-4 and J usage is TRBJ2-3, with D hard to call. This CDR3 region has 13 residues. With 6 bases removed from V and 4 bases from J, the gap between germline ends came to 11 bases. The CDR3: CASSAGFSDTQYF. DNA for the CDR3: TGTGCCAGCAGCGCAGGTTTTTCAGATACGCAGTATTTT.

This clonotype was seen ten or more times. The CDR3, as DNA: TGCAGTGCTAGAGATCCCTTAGTAAGCCTGAGGAATGAGCAGTTCTTC. Translation: CSARDPLVSLRNEQFF. V and J are TRBV20-1 and TRBJ2-1; D gene unclear. CDR1 and CDR2 (germline): DFQATT, SNEGSKA (reference sequence). Trimming cost V 0 bases and J 7 bases, with 19 bases left between them. CDR3 size: 16 residues.

This clonotype has more than one count but fewer than ten. The chain carries TRBV29-1 and TRBJ2-7; perhaps D is TRBD1 or TRBD2 (6 bases each). Germline values: CDR1 SQVTM, CDR2 ANQGSEA. This CDR3 comprises 14 residues. V was pared by 1 base and J by 0 bases, with 10 bases between. The CDR3 sequence is CSVEAGDFSYEQYF. DNA of the CDR3: TGCAGCGTTGAAGCAGGGGACTTCTCCTACGAGCAGTACTTC.

In this sample, this clonotype turned up many times. V is TRBV28 and J is TRBJ1-2; TRBD1 matches 8 bases. J lost 4 bases, V lost 5 bases, and 9 bases had no gene match. Germline assignment: CDR1 MDHEN and CDR2 SYDVKM. The CDR3 runs to 15 residues. The CDR3 coding sequence is TGTGCCAGCAGTGGGGGCCAGGGGGCGGGCTATGGCTACACCTTC. Encoded protein: CASSGGQGAGYGYTF.

V gene TRBV29-1 combines with J gene TRBJ2-7; D is unresolved. The CDR3 totals 15 residues. Deletions cut 4 bases from V and 9 bases from J, with 25 bases between. CDR1 is SQVTM and CDR2 is ANQGSEA in the germline V gene. For the CDR3, the DNA is TGCAGCGTTGTTGGTATGTCGGCAGACACGAGCCGGCAGTACTTC. It translates to CSVVGMSADTSRQYF.

In its sample, this clonotype was seen many times. The V gene is TRBV5-1, the J gene TRBJ2-7; the match to TRBD1 covers 8 bases. The CDR3 has 14 residues. Germline trimming cut 1 base from V and 5 bases from J; bases unmatched to any gene: 5. Germline-derived CDR1 and CDR2 are SGHRS and YFSETQ. The CDR3 loop is CASSLSPGGNEQYF. As DNA, the CDR3 is TGCGCCAGCAGCTTGAGTCCAGGGGGCAACGAGCAGTACTTC.

This clonotype appeared many times. This sequence joins TRBV27 and TRBJ2-7, with D possibly being TRBD1 (5 bases). V was cut by 2 bases and J by 2 bases, with 13 bases left in between. CDR3 length: 15 amino acids. Germline lookup yields CDR1 MNHEY and CDR2 SMNVEV (reference sequence). This CDR3 is CASSLGRVGTYEQYF. DNA of the CDR3: TGTGCCAGCAGTTTAGGCAGGGTGGGGACCTACGAGCAGTACTTC.

The table lists this clonotype with many counts. V gene TRBV20-1 combines with J gene TRBJ1-1; 12 positions match TRBD1. Trimming removed 3 bases from V and 1 base from J; junction bases left unmatched: 12. CDR1 and CDR2 (germline): DFQATT, SNEGSKA (reference sequence). The CDR3 is 18 residues long. In nucleotides, the CDR3 is TGCAGTGCTAGCACCCTAGCGGGACAGGGGGCAGGGAACACTGAAGCTTTCTTT. Protein sequence: CSASTLAGQGAGNTEAFF.

Points on this clonotype: A read error is possible here, since a much larger clone lies one base away. The chain links TRBV28 to TRBJ2-7, with D uncertain. Per the germline V gene, CDR1 is MDHEN and CDR2 is SYDVKM. Trimming pared 8 bases from V and 2 bases from J, leaving 16 bases between. There are 14 residues in the CDR3. In DNA form, the CDR3 reads TGTGCCAGCGGATATAGTGGGCAGACCTACGAGCAGTACTTC. Its protein product is CASGYSGQTYEQYF.

About this clonotype itself: A much larger clone differs by one base, so this may be a read error. This rearrangement joins TRBV5-1 to TRBJ1-2; 11 nucleotides match TRBD1. The germline CDR1 and CDR2 sequences are SGHRS and YFSETQ. The CDR3 runs 13 residues. The chain's CDR3 is CASSSDRGLGCTF. CDR3 nucleotides: TGCGCCAGCAGCTCGGACAGGGGGCTTGGCTGCACCTTC.

In this sample, this clonotype turned up a few times. The chain has TRBV28 and TRBJ1-4; no clear D gene. This CDR3 is built from 14 residues. With 3 bases removed from V and 6 bases from J, the gap between germline ends came to 11 bases. CDR1 is MDHEN and CDR2 is SYDVKM in the germline V gene. CDR3 sequence (DNA): TGTGCCAGCAGTTTGGCAGGATGGGATGAAAAACTGTTTTTT. This codes for CASSLAGWDEKLFF. The full variable domain, with the rest looked up from reference TRBV28 and TRBJ1-4, is DVKVTQSSRYLVKRTGEKVFLECVQDMDHENMFWYRQDPGLGLRLIYFSYDVKMKEKGDIPEGYSVSREKKERFSLILESASTNQTSMYLCASSLAGWDEKLFFGSGTQLSVL.

This clonotype was picked up many times. J is TRBJ1-5 and V is TRBV19; 8 bases match TRBD1. Trimming cost V 5 bases and J 4 bases; bases outside gene matches: 7. Germline CDR1 and CDR2: LNHDA and SQIVND (reference sequence). The CDR3 has 15 amino acids. In DNA, the CDR3 is TGTGCCAGTAGTTTCGGACAGGGTATTAATCAGCCCCAGCATTTT. Its translation: CASSFGQGINQPQHF. The entire variable domain, with the rest obtained from reference TRBV19 and TRBJ1-5, is as follows: DGGITQSPKYLFRKEGQNVTLSCEQNLNHDAMYWYRQDPGQGLRLIYYSQIVNDFQKGDIAEGYSVSREKKESFPLTVTSAQKNPTAFYLCASSFGQGINQPQHFGDGTRLSIL.

The sample holds many counts of this clonotype. This rearrangement joins TRBV6-2 or TRBV6-3 to TRBJ2-1, with TRBD2 identical over 9 bases. The V gene's germline CDR1 is MNHEY and CDR2 SVGEGT. V shed 6 bases, J shed 3 bases, and the junction held 6 bases outside the gene matches. This CDR3 has 15 amino acids. The CDR3 region is CASRPSGVGYNEQFF. In DNA form, the CDR3 reads TGTGCCAGCAGACCTAGCGGGGTGGGCTACAATGAGCAGTTCTTC.